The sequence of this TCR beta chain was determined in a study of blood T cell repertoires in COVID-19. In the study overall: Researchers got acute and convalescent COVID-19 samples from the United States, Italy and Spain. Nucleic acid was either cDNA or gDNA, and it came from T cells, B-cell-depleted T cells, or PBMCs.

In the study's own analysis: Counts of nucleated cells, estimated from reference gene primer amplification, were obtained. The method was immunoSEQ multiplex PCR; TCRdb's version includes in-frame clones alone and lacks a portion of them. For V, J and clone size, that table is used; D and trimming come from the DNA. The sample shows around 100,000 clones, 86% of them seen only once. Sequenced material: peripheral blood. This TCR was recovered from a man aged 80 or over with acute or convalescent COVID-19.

CDR3 nucleotides: TGTGCCAGCAGTTTCTCGGGACAGAGAAAAGAGACCCAGTACTTC. This translates into CASSFSGQRKETQYF. The chain joins TRBV6-5 to TRBJ2-5; TRBD1 matches 7 bases. J gave up 3 bases and V 4 bases, and 8 bases lay outside the gene matches. Germline V CDR1 and CDR2: MNHEY, SVGAGI. There are 15 residues in the CDR3.